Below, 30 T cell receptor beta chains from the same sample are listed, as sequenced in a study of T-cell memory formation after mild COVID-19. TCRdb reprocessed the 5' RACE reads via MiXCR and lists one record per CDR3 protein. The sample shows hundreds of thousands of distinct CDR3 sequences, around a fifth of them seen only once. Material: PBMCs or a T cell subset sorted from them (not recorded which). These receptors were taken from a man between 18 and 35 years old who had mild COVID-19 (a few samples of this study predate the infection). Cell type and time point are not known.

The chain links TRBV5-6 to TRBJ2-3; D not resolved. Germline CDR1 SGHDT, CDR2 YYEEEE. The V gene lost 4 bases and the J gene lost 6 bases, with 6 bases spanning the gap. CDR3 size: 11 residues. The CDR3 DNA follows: TGTGCCAGCAGCCGCGCGGATACGCAGTATTTT. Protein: CASSRADTQYF.

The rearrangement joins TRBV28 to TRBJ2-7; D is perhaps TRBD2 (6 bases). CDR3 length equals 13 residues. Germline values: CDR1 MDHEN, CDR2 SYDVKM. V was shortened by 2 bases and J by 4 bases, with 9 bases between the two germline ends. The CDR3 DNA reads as TGTGCCAGCAGTTTACGGCGGGGTTACGAGCAGTACGTC. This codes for CASSLRRGYEQYV.

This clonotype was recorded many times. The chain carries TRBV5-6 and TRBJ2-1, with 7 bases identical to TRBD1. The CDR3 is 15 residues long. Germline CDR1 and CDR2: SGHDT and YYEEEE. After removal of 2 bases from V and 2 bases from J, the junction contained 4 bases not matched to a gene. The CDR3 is CASSFGDRAYNEQFF. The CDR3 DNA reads TGTGCCAGCAGCTTCGGCGACAGGGCCTACAATGAGCAGTTCTTC. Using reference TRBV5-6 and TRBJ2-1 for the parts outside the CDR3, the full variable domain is DAGVTQSPTHLIKTRGQQVTLRCSPKSGHDTVSWYQQALGQGPQFIFQYYEEEERQRGNFPDRFSGHQFPNYSSELNVNALLLGDSALYLCASSFGDRAYNEQFFGPGTRLTVL.

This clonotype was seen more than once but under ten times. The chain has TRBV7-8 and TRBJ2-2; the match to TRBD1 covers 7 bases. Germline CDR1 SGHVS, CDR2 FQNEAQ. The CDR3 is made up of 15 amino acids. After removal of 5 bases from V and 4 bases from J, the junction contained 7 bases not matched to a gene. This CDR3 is CASSQPGQPTGELFF. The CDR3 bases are TGTGCCAGCAGCCAGCCGGGACAGCCCACCGGGGAGCTGTTTTTT.

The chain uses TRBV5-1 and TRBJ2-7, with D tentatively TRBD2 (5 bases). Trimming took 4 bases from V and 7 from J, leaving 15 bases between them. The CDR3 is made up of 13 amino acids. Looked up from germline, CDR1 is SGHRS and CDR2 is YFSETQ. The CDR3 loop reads CASSPAGSGEQYF. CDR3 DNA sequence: TGCGCCAGCAGCCCGGCAGGATCGGGGGAGCAGTACTTC. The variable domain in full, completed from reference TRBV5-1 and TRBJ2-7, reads KAGVTQTPRYLIKTRGQQVTLSCSPISGHRSVSWYQQTPGQGLQFLFEYFSETQRNKGNFPGRFSGRQFSNSRSEMNVSTLELGDSALYLCASSPAGSGEQYFGPGTRLTVT.

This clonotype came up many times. The CDR3 coding sequence is TGTGCCAGCAGCCACGAGCCGTCTGAAGCTTTCTTT. It yields the protein CASSHEPSEAFF. The chain links TRBV7-9 to TRBJ1-1; D gene unclear. Germline-derived CDR1 and CDR2 are SEHNR and FQNEAQ (reference sequence). V dropped 5 bases and J dropped 6 bases, with 10 bases sitting between them. There are 12 residues in the CDR3.

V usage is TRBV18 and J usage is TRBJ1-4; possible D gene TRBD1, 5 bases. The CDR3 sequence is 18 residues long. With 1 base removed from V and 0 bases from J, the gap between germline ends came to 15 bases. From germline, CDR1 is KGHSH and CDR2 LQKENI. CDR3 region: CASSPRPRDPPTNEKLFF. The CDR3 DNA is TGTGCCAGCTCACCACGACCCAGGGACCCTCCAACTAATGAAAAACTGTTTTTT.

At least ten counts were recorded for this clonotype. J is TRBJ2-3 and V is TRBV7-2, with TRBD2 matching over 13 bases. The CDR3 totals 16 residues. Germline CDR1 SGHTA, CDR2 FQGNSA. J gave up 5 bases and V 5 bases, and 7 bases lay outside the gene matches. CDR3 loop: CASSTGTSGVVDTQYF. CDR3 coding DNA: TGTGCCAGCAGCACCGGGACTAGCGGGGTTGTAGATACGCAGTATTTT. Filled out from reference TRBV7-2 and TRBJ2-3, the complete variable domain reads GAGVSQSPSNKVTEKGKDVELRCDPISGHTALYWYRQSLGQGLEFLIYFQGNSAPDKSGLPSDRFSAERTGGSVSTLTIQRTQQEDSAVYLCASSTGTSGVVDTQYFGPGTRLTVL.

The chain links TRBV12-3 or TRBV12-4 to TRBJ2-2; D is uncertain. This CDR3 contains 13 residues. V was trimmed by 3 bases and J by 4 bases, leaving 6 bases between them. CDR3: CASSFPTTGELFF. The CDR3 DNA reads TGTGCCAGCAGTTTTCCAACCACCGGGGAGCTGTTTTTT.

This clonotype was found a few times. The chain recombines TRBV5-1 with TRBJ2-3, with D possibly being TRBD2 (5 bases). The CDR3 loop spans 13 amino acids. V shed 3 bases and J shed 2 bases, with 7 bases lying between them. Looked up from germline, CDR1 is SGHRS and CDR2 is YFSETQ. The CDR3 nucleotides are TGCGCCAGCAGCTCCGGGAACACAGATACGCAGTATTTT. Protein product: CASSSGNTDTQYF.

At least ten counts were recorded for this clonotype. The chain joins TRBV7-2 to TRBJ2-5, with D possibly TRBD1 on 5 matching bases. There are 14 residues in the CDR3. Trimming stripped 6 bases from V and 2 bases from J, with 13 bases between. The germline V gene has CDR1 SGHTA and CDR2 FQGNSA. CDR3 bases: TGTGCCAGCAGGTTCAAGGGGCCTCAAGAGACCCAGTACTTC. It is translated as CASRFKGPQETQYF.

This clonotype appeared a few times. The chain's CDR3 is CASSYGQGVTGELFF. The CDR3 bases are TGTGCCAGCAGTTATGGGCAGGGGGTCACCGGGGAGCTGTTTTTT. The chain uses TRBV6-2 or TRBV6-3 and TRBJ2-2; 7 bases fit TRBD1. Germline V CDR1 and CDR2: MNHEY, SVGEGT. The CDR3 extends over 15 amino acids. V gave up 3 bases and J gave up 4 bases; unmatched junction bases: 5.

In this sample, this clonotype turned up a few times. The CDR3 coding sequence is TGCGCCAGCAGCTTGGAAGGGGCCGGTGGCTACACCTTC. It encodes CASSLEGAGGYTF. J is TRBJ1-2 and V is TRBV5-1, with a weak D call TRBD1 (5 bases). V lost 0 bases and J 7 bases, leaving 10 bases between the germline ends. Germline V gene lookup returns CDR1 SGHRS and CDR2 YFSETQ. The CDR3 runs to 13 residues.

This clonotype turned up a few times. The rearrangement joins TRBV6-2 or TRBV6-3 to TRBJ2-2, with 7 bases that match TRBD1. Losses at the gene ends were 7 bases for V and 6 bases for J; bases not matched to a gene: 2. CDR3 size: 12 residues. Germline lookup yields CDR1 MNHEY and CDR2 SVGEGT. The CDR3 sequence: CASNDRAGELFF. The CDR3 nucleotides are TGTGCCAGCAATGACAGGGCCGGGGAGCTGTTTTTT.

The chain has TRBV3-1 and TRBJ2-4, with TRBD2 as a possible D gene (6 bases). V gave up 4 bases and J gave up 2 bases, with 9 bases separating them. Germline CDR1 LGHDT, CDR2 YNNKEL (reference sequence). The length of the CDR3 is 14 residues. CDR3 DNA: TGTGCCAGCAGCCTCCGGGGGTCCAAAAACATTCAGTACTTC. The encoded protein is CASSLRGSKNIQYF. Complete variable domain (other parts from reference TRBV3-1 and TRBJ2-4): DTAVSQTPKYLVTQMGNDKSIKCEQNLGHDTMYWYKQDSKKFLKIMFSYNNKELIINETVPNRFSPKSPDKAHLNLHINSLELGDSAVYFCASSLRGSKNIQYFGAGTRLSVL.

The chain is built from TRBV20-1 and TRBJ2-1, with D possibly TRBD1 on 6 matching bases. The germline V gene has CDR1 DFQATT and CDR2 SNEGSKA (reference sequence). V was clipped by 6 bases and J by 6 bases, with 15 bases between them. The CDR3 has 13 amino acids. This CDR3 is CSAWGHTTNEQFF. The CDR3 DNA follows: TGCAGTGCATGGGGACATACAACCAATGAGCAGTTCTTC.

CDR3 nucleotide sequence: TGTGCCACCGGACCGGGGACCCACACAGATACGCAGTATTTT. Translated, it gives CATGPGTHTDTQYF. The chain couples TRBV24-1 to TRBJ2-3; D might be TRBD1 or TRBD2, each matching 5 bases. In germline, CDR1 is KGHDR, CDR2 SFDVKD. V was cut by 9 bases and J by 2 bases, with 14 bases left in between. The CDR3 extends over 14 amino acids.

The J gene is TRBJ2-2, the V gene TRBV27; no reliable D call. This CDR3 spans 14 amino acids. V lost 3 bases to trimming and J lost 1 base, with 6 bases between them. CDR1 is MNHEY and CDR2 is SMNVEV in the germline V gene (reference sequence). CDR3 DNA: TGTGCCAGCAGTTTCAGCAGGAACACCGGGGAGCTGTTTTTT. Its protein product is CASSFSRNTGELFF.

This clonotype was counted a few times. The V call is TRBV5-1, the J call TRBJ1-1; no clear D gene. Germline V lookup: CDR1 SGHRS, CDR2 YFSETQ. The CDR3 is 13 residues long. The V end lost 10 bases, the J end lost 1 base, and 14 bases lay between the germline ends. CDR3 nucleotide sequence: TGCGCCGCAAGGACGGAGCAGAACACTGAAGCTTTCTTT. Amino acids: CAARTEQNTEAFF.

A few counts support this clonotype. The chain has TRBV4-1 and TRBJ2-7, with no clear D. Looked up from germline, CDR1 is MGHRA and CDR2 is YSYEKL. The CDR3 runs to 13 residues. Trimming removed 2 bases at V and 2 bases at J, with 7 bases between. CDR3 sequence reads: CASSQWATYEQYF. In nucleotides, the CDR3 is TGCGCCAGCAGCCAATGGGCGACCTACGAGCAGTACTTC.

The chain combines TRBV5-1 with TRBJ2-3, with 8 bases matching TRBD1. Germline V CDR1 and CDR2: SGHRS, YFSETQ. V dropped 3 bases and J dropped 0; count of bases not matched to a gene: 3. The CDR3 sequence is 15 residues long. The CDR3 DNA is TGCGCCAGCAGCTCCGGGACAGGAAGCACAGATACGCAGTATTTT. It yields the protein CASSSGTGSTDTQYF.

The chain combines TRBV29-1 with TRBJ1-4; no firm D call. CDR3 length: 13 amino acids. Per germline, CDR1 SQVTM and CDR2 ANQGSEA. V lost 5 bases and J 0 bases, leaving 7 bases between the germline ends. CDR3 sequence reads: CSVRIATNEKLFF. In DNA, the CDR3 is TGCAGCGTTCGAATCGCAACTAATGAAAAACTGTTTTTT.

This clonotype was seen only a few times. The CDR3 coding sequence is TGTGCCAGCAGCTTAGACTCAAGAGGACCCCGGGGAGAGCAGTTCTTC. Its translation is CASSLDSRGPRGEQFF. The chain employs TRBV7-6 and TRBJ2-1; tentatively, D is TRBD2 (5 bases). Germline loops: CDR1 SGHVS, CDR2 FNYEAQ. Trimming pared 1 base from V and 10 bases from J, leaving 20 bases between. The length of the CDR3 is 16 residues.

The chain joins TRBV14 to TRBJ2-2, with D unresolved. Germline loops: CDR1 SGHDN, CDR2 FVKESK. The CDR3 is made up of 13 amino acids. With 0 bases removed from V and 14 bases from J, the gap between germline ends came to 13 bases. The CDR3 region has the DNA TGTGCCAGCAGCCAAGATCGGACCGGGCGCCTGTTTTTT. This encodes CASSQDRTGRLFF.

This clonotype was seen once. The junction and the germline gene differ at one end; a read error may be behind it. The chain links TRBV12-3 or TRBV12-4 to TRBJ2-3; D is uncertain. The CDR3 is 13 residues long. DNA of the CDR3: TGTGCCAGCAGGTCGCCGAGCACAGATACGCAGGATTTT. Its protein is CASRSPSTDTQDF.

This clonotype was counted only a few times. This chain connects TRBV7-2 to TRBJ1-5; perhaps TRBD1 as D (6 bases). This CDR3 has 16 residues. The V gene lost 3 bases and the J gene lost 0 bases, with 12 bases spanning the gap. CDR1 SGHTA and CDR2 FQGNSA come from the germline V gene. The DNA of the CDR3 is TGTGCCAGCAGCTTCGGAGGGGGGCGTAGCAATCAGCCCCAGCATTTT. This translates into CASSFGGGRSNQPQHF.

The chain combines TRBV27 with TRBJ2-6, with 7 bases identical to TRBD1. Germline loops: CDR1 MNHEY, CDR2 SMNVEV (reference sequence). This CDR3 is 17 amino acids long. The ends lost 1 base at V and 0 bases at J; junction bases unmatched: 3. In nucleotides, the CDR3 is TGTGCCAGCAGTTTATGGTACAGGGGCTCTGGGGCCAACGTCCTGACTTTC. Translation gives CASSLWYRGSGANVLTF.

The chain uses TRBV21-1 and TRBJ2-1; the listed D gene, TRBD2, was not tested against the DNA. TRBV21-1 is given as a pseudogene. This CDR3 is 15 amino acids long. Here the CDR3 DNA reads TGTGCCAGCAGCGCCCCGGGACTAGGGAGAAATGAGCAGTTCTTC. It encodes CASSAPGLGRNEQFF.

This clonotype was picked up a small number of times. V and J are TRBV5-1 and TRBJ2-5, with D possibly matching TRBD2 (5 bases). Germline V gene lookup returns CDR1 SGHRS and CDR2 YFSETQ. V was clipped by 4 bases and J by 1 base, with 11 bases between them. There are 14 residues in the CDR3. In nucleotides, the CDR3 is TGCGCCAGCAGCGAAGGACTTGTCCAAGAGACCCAGTACTTC. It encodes CASSEGLVQETQYF.

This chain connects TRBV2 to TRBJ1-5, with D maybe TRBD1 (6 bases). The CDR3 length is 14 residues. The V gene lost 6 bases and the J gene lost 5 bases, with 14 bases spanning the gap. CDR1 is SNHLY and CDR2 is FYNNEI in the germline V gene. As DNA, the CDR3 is TGTGCCAGCAGGGGGACATGGGCGTATCAGCCCCAGCATTTT. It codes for CASRGTWAYQPQHF.